Each of the 25 T cell receptor beta chains below was sequenced from the same sample in a study of shared clonotypes between healthy human individuals. Naive CD8 isolation took CD45RO-negative cells positively selected for CCR7 and excluded terminally differentiated effector memory CD45RA+ cells. Profiled with immunoSEQ multiplex PCR; TCRdb holds only in-frame clones, not every one. Of some 2 million clones listed, approximately 94% are singletons. Sample: naive CD8+ T cells sorted from blood. These receptors all stem from a man aged 18 to 29 in good health.

This chain uses TRBV11-2 with TRBJ2-3; D tentatively reads TRBD1 or TRBD2 (5 bases each). Germline lookup yields CDR1 SGHAT and CDR2 FQNNGV. This CDR3 comprises 14 residues. The V and J ends lost 3 bases and 5 bases respectively, with 12 bases between them. The CDR3, as DNA: TGTGCCAGCAGCTTTACACCAGGGAGAGATACGCAGTATTTT. Protein: CASSFTPGRDTQYF. The full variable domain, its missing parts supplied by reference TRBV11-2 and TRBJ2-3, is EAGVAQSPRYKIIEKRQSVAFWCNPISGHATLYWYQQILGQGPKLLIQFQNNGVVDDSQLPKDRFSAERLKGVDSTLKIQPAKLEDSAVYLCASSFTPGRDTQYFGPGTRLTVL.

The V and J genes are TRBV11-2 and TRBJ2-2; D ambiguous. The ends were cut back, 7 bases at V and 8 bases at J, with 8 bases in the middle. The CDR3 runs 11 residues. Germline-derived CDR1 and CDR2 are SGHAT and FQNNGV. The CDR3, as DNA: TGTGCCAGCACCAAAACGGGGGAGCTGTTTTTT. Translating gives CASTKTGELFF.

The chain links TRBV7-3 to TRBJ1-6; D remains ambiguous. The CDR3 is 15 amino acids. V lost 5 bases to trimming and J lost 7 bases, with 15 bases between them. The V gene's germline CDR1 is SGHTA and CDR2 FQGTGA. CDR3 loop: CASSPYGGGNSPLHF. The CDR3 DNA reads TGTGCCAGCAGCCCATATGGTGGCGGGAATTCACCCCTCCACTTT.

To note about this clone: The same CDR3 arises from other DNA sequences in this sample as well. V and J are TRBV6-5 and TRBJ2-7, with TRBD2 matching 8 bases. With V trimmed by 0 bases and J by 3 bases, 4 bases remained unmatched. The CDR3 sequence is 15 residues long. CDR1 and CDR2 (germline): MNHEY, SVGAGI. In DNA form, the CDR3 reads TGTGCCAGCAGTTACTCGACCAGCGGGAGCTACGAGCAGTACTTC. Protein: CASSYSTSGSYEQYF.

The chain uses TRBV6-5 and TRBJ2-1; possibly TRBD2 for D (6 bases). This CDR3 is 13 amino acids long. The germline CDR1 and CDR2 sequences are MNHEY and SVGAGI. V shed 5 bases and J shed 7 bases, with 12 bases lying between them. CDR3 coding DNA: TGTGCCAGCAGTCGGGACTCTTCGAATGAGCAGTTCTTC. Its protein product is CASSRDSSNEQFF.

This chain joins TRBV12-5 and TRBJ1-1, with D possibly being TRBD1 (5 bases). The CDR3 covers 13 residues. Germline CDR1 reads LGHNT; CDR2 reads FRNRAP. This chain's CDR3 is CAGGAVVGTEAFF. DNA of the CDR3: TGTGCCGGCGGGGCAGTGGTTGGCACTGAAGCTTTCTTT.

This chain links TRBV11-2 with TRBJ2-3; 11 nucleotides line up with TRBD2. Germline V gene data show CDR1 as SGHAT and CDR2 as FQNNGV. The CDR3 totals 16 residues. V was pared by 3 bases and J by 4 bases, with 6 bases of the junction left unmatched. The CDR3 spells CASSLLAGGPPDTQYF. CDR3 nucleotides: TGTGCCAGCAGCTTGTTAGCGGGGGGGCCCCCAGATACGCAGTATTTT.

The V gene is TRBV7-3, the J gene TRBJ2-5; the D gene is possibly TRBD2 (6 bases). Trimming cost V 2 bases and J 0 bases, with 19 bases left between them. CDR1 SGHTA and CDR2 FQGTGA come from the germline V gene. The CDR3 length is 18 residues. CDR3 protein: CASSLAMAGHSYQETQYF. CDR3 in DNA: TGTGCCAGCAGCTTAGCGATGGCGGGGCATTCGTACCAAGAGACCCAGTACTTC.

This clone appeared a single time. The chain links TRBV6-5 to TRBJ2-1; D gene uncertain. Germline CDR1 MNHEY, CDR2 SVGAGI. The CDR3 sequence is 12 residues long. V was trimmed by 6 bases and J by 9 bases, leaving 12 bases between them. This chain's CDR3 is CASRASSSEQFF. CDR3 coding DNA: TGTGCCAGCAGAGCTAGTTCAAGTGAGCAGTTCTTC.

The J gene is TRBJ1-5, the V gene TRBV7-9, with D uncertain. The germline gives CDR1 SEHNR, CDR2 FQNEAQ (reference sequence). The CDR3 is 13 residues long. V lost 4 bases to trimming and J lost 4 bases, with 8 bases between them. CDR3 region: CASSSAANQPQHF. The CDR3 region has the DNA TGTGCCAGCAGCTCGGCAGCTAATCAGCCCCAGCATTTT.

This chain connects TRBV4-1 to TRBJ2-7, with D perhaps given as TRBD1 or TRBD2 (5 bases each). Germline V CDR1 and CDR2: MGHRA, YSYEKL. This CDR3 comprises 15 residues. V was shortened by 0 bases and J by 4 bases, with 13 bases between the two germline ends. CDR3 sequence (DNA): TGCGCCAGCAGCCAAGATAGCGCGACAGCTTACGAGCAGTACTTC. This translates into CASSQDSATAYEQYF.

The chain uses TRBV7-8 and TRBJ1-5, with no clear D. V lost 6 bases, J lost 8 bases, and 17 bases lay in between. CDR1 and CDR2 from the germline V gene are SGHVS and FQNEAQ. This CDR3 is built from 14 residues. CDR3 nucleotides: TGTGCCAGCAGGCCAGACAAGGGTTCGGAGCCCCAGCATTTT. Residues: CASRPDKGSEPQHF.

This chain connects TRBV11-2 to TRBJ1-1; perhaps TRBD1 as D (5 bases). There are 13 residues in the CDR3. The V gene's germline CDR1 is SGHAT and CDR2 FQNNGV. Trimming left V 3 bases short and J 8 bases short, with 13 bases between. Here the CDR3 reads CASSLGEAVEAFF. Written as DNA, the CDR3 is TGTGCCAGCAGCTTGGGGGAGGCAGTGGAAGCTTTCTTT.

V usage is TRBV27 and J usage is TRBJ1-6, with D possibly TRBD1 on 5 matching bases. Trimming shortened V by 1 base and J by 9 bases, and 22 bases separated the two germline ends. The CDR3 consists of 18 residues. The V gene's germline CDR1 is MNHEY and CDR2 SMNVEV (reference sequence). CDR3 region: CASSLWGVQGPGGSPLHF. The CDR3 nucleotides are TGTGCCAGCAGTTTATGGGGTGTCCAGGGTCCGGGCGGTTCACCCCTCCACTTT.

The chain is built from TRBV28 and TRBJ2-7; D remains ambiguous. This CDR3 contains 14 residues. Per germline, CDR1 MDHEN and CDR2 SYDVKM. Deletions cut 1 base from V and 0 bases from J, with 7 bases between. The DNA for the CDR3 is TGTGCCAGCAGTTTATTTGAGAGCTCCTACGAGCAGTACTTC. Amino acid sequence: CASSLFESSYEQYF. The variable domain in full, completed from reference TRBV28 and TRBJ2-7, reads DVKVTQSSRYLVKRTGEKVFLECVQDMDHENMFWYRQDPGLGLRLIYFSYDVKMKEKGDIPEGYSVSREKKERFSLILESASTNQTSMYLCASSLFESSYEQYFGPGTRLTVT.

A remark on this clone: The identical CDR3 is also encoded by other nucleotide sequences in the sample. The chain employs TRBV6-5 and TRBJ1-1; D is uncertain. The CDR3 spans 13 residues. Germline V lookup: CDR1 MNHEY, CDR2 SVGAGI. V lost 3 bases and J 2 bases, leaving 7 bases between the germline ends. The CDR3 nucleotides are TGTGCCAGCAGTTATACTGCAAACACTGAAGCTTTCTTT. As protein: CASSYTANTEAFF.

This rearrangement joins TRBV27 to TRBJ2-1, with TRBD2 identical over 15 bases. With 8 bases clipped from V and 13 bases from J, the junction kept 9 bases outside the gene matches. The CDR3 has 14 residues. Per the germline V gene, CDR1 is MNHEY and CDR2 is SMNVEV (reference sequence). The CDR3 is CASWTSGRAERQFF. CDR3 nucleotides: TGTGCCAGCTGGACTAGCGGGAGGGCCGAGAGACAGTTCTTC.

Remarks on this clone: This sample includes further DNA sequences coding for the same CDR3. V gene TRBV30 combines with J gene TRBJ2-5; D gene unclear. The CDR3 has 11 residues. The germline CDR1 and CDR2 sequences are GTSNPN and SVGIG (reference sequence). V dropped 0 bases and J dropped 7 bases, with 6 bases sitting between them. CDR3 nucleotides: TGTGCCTGGAGTGTACTTGGGACCCAGTACTTC. Its protein is CAWSVLGTQYF.

The V call is TRBV27, the J call TRBJ2-7; D gene ambiguous. The V and J ends lost 3 bases and 5 bases respectively, with 11 bases between them. Germline V gene data show CDR1 as MNHEY and CDR2 as SMNVEV (reference sequence). The CDR3 runs 13 residues. CDR3 in amino acids: CASSFLFGDEQYF. As DNA, the CDR3 is TGTGCCAGCAGTTTTCTCTTCGGCGACGAGCAGTACTTC.

This chain connects TRBV7-9 to TRBJ2-7; tentative D call: TRBD2 (5 bases). V lost 3 bases and J 2 bases, leaving 11 bases between the germline ends. Germline values: CDR1 SEHNR, CDR2 FQNEAQ (reference sequence). This CDR3 region has 14 residues. This CDR3 reads CASSFEGAPYEQYF. The CDR3 region has the DNA TGTGCCAGCAGCTTTGAGGGAGCCCCCTACGAGCAGTACTTC.

V gene TRBV11-2 combines with J gene TRBJ2-1; 13 nucleotides agree with TRBD2. The CDR3 has 15 amino acids. V shed 5 bases and J 10 bases; nucleotides not matched to a gene: 8. The germline V gene encodes CDR1 SGHAT and CDR2 FQNNGV. The CDR3 DNA sequence: TGTGCCAGCAGCCAAACTAGCGGGGGGGCCATGGAGCAGTTCTTC. Translation gives CASSQTSGGAMEQFF.

The chain has TRBV10-2 and TRBJ2-3; 8 positions match TRBD2. The V gene's germline CDR1 is WSHSY and CDR2 SAAADI. The CDR3 consists of 17 residues. V gave up 2 bases and J gave up 3 bases; unmatched junction bases: 10. The CDR3 DNA reads TGCGCCAGCAGTGAGGGGGAGCGGGGGCCCTGGACAGATACGCAGTATTTT. Translating gives CASSEGERGPWTDTQYF.

Points on this clone: Other DNA sequences in this sample translate to the same CDR3. The chain has TRBV5-6 and TRBJ1-4; 10 bases align to TRBD1. With V trimmed by 3 bases and J by 6 bases, 2 bases remained unmatched. This CDR3 is built from 14 residues. Germline V gene lookup returns CDR1 SGHDT and CDR2 YYEEEE. The CDR3 loop reads CASSSGTGDEKLFF. In DNA form, the CDR3 reads TGTGCCAGCAGCTCCGGGACAGGGGATGAAAAACTGTTTTTT.

This clone was found once. This rearrangement joins TRBV12-5 to TRBJ2-1, with a weak D call TRBD2 (5 bases). With 1 base removed from V and 6 bases from J, the gap between germline ends came to 7 bases. The germline CDR1 and CDR2 sequences are LGHNT and FRNRAP. The CDR3 consists of 13 residues. This CDR3 reads CASGLEGSNEQFF. The DNA for the CDR3 is TGTGCTAGTGGTTTGGAAGGGAGCAATGAGCAGTTCTTC.

The chain joins TRBV4-3 to TRBJ2-2, with D hard to call. The CDR3 loop spans 18 amino acids. V was pared by 4 bases and J by 3 bases, with 21 bases between. Per germline, CDR1 LGHNA and CDR2 YSLEER. In DNA, the CDR3 is TGCGCCAGCAGCCCCCGTCCTCCCCTTTCGGCGGACACCGGGGAGCTGTTTTTT. It translates to CASSPRPPLSADTGELFF.